This TCR beta chain was observed in a study of cytotoxic CD8 clonotypes in ibrutinib-treated CLL. Data came from immunoSEQ multiplex PCR; TCRdb stores just in-frame clones and leaves some out. The sample lists 55,000 to 85,000 clones, 90% occurring once. The sequenced sample was PBMCs, obtained after 12 months of ibrutinib treatment. The receptor's source is a human donor with chronic lymphocytic leukemia.

The CDR3 spells CASSPGGLGTDTQYF. The CDR3 DNA reads TGTGCCAGCAGTCCCGGCGGGTTGGGGACAGATACGCAGTATTTT. The V call is TRBV27, the J call TRBJ2-3, with TRBD2 as a possible D gene (5 bases). The V gene's germline CDR1 is MNHEY and CDR2 SMNVEV (reference sequence). This CDR3 has 15 residues. V lost 5 bases, J lost 3 bases, and 15 bases lay in between.